These 23 T cell receptor beta chains share one sample of origin, sequenced in a study of CD8+ T cells in alopecia areata. RNA, once extracted, was reverse transcribed into cDNA for use as the sequencing template. Some clones are missing from TCRdb's copy, which holds only in-frame ones; the method was immunoSEQ multiplex PCR. The sample holds some 180,000 clones, approximately 50% seen once. Treatment meaning: oral pan-JAK inhibitor, 5-10 mg twice daily. The material sequenced was CD8+ T cells sorted from blood, taken at approximately week 51, from a patient treated with tofacitinib. The source is a human donor with alopecia areata.

This sequence joins TRBV15 and TRBJ1-5; D is possibly TRBD1 (6 bases). The CDR3 has 14 residues. Trimming took off 8 bases at V and 0 bases at J, with 11 bases between the two ends. The germline gives CDR1 LNHNV, CDR2 YYDKDF (reference sequence). The CDR3 sequence: CATGQTDSNQPQHF. In nucleotides, the CDR3 is TGTGCCACCGGACAGACTGATAGCAATCAGCCCCAGCATTTT.

The J gene is TRBJ1-5, the V gene TRBV2; D might be TRBD1 (5 bases). In germline, CDR1 is SNHLY, CDR2 FYNNEI. The CDR3 contains 13 residues. V was cut by 7 bases and J by 7 bases, with 14 bases left in between. The DNA of the CDR3 is TGTGCCAGCACCCCCTGGGGGGGGCAGCCCCAGCATTTT. It translates to CASTPWGGQPQHF.

This clone was observed a few times. The rearrangement links TRBV18 to TRBJ1-5, with D hard to call. This CDR3 region has 15 residues. Germline V gene lookup returns CDR1 KGHSH and CDR2 LQKENI. Trimming shortened V by 2 bases and J by 2 bases, and 10 bases separated the two germline ends. CDR3 DNA: TGTGCCAGCTCACCAGCGGGGATGGGCAATCAGCCCCAGCATTTT. It yields the protein CASSPAGMGNQPQHF.

The rearrangement joins TRBV6-5 to TRBJ2-1; a weak D match, TRBD1 (6 bases). Germline V lookup: CDR1 MNHEY, CDR2 SVGAGI. Trimming pared 3 bases from V and 8 bases from J, leaving 11 bases between. CDR3 length equals 13 residues. This CDR3 is CASSYLRGDEQFF. As DNA, the CDR3 is TGTGCCAGCAGTTATCTCAGGGGAGATGAGCAGTTCTTC.

V and J are TRBV7-9 and TRBJ2-3, with D unresolved. Germline CDR1 and CDR2: SEHNR and FQNEAQ (reference sequence). Trimming shortened V by 4 bases and J by 12 bases, and 11 bases separated the two germline ends. This CDR3 is built from 11 residues. The CDR3 nucleotides read TGTGCCAGCAGCTCCGGATCCACCCAGTATTTT. Translation gives CASSSGSTQYF.

This clone came up a few times. V usage is TRBV2 and J usage is TRBJ2-3, with D possibly TRBD1 on 6 matching bases. The CDR3 loop spans 13 amino acids. Germline lookup yields CDR1 SNHLY and CDR2 FYNNEI. The V and J ends lost 7 bases and 2 bases respectively, with 10 bases between them. The CDR3, as DNA: TGTGCCAGCACCGGGGACAACACAGATACGCAGTATTTT. Translating gives CASTGDNTDTQYF.

The gene calls are TRBV29-1 and TRBJ1-6, with TRBD1 as a possible D gene (5 bases). The germline V gene encodes CDR1 SQVTM and CDR2 ANQGSEA. The CDR3 loop spans 13 amino acids. Trimming took 7 bases from V and 7 from J, leaving 14 bases between them. CDR3 DNA sequence: TGCAGCGGCGAGGGGTGCATGAATTCACCCCTCCACTTT. Residues: CSGEGCMNSPLHF. Complete variable domain (other parts from reference TRBV29-1 and TRBJ1-6): SAVISQKPSRDICQRGTSLTIQCQVDSQVTMMFWYRQQPGQSLTLIATANQGSEATYESGFVIDKFPISRPNLTFSTLTVSNMSPEDSSIYLCSGEGCMNSPLHFGNGTRLTVT.

This clone was picked up one time. The chain employs TRBV27 and TRBJ2-5, with D perhaps TRBD2 (5 bases). Germline loops: CDR1 MNHEY, CDR2 SMNVEV (reference sequence). V gave up 5 bases and J gave up 5 bases, with 15 bases separating them. CDR3 size: 14 residues. CDR3 coding DNA: TGTGCCAGCAGTCCCATGGCGGGCACGGAGACCCAGTACTTC. It encodes CASSPMAGTETQYF.

This clone was counted a single time. The chain is built from TRBV4-1 and TRBJ2-7; 8 bases match TRBD1. V was clipped by 4 bases and J by 5 bases; unmatched bases: 10. Germline CDR1 reads MGHRA; CDR2 reads YSYEKL. The CDR3 spans 15 residues. The DNA for the CDR3 is TGCGCCAGCAGCCCCACCACCGGGACAGGTGACGAGCAGTACTTC. Its translation is CASSPTTGTGDEQYF.

The rearrangement uses TRBV30 and TRBJ2-7, with 7 bases matching TRBD1. The germline gives CDR1 GTSNPN, CDR2 SVGIG (reference sequence). CDR3 length: 15 residues. Trimming cost V 1 base and J 3 bases; bases outside gene matches: 9. This CDR3 reads CAWSALDRVLYEQYF. CDR3 in DNA: TGTGCCTGGAGTGCCCTCGACAGGGTCCTCTACGAGCAGTACTTC.

The V and J genes are TRBV30 and TRBJ1-2; 9 nucleotides line up with TRBD1. The V gene end was trimmed by 2 bases and the J gene end by 6 bases; junction bases not matched to a gene: 4. The CDR3 extends over 13 amino acids. Germline CDR1 is GTSNPN and CDR2 is SVGIG (reference sequence). CDR3 nucleotides: TGTGCCTGGAGTCACAGGGGGCTCGATGGCTACACCTTC. Residues: CAWSHRGLDGYTF.

The chain links TRBV4-3 to TRBJ1-1; 7 bases match TRBD1. V gave up 4 bases and J gave up 5 bases; unmatched junction bases: 7. Germline CDR1 and CDR2: LGHNA and YSLEER. The CDR3 totals 14 residues. The CDR3 DNA reads as TGCGCCAGCAGCCCGACAGGGAGGGAAACTGAAGCTTTCTTT. Translated: CASSPTGRETEAFF.

This clone was counted between two and nine times. The rearrangement joins TRBV27 to TRBJ1-5; D is undetermined. Per germline, CDR1 MNHEY and CDR2 SMNVEV (reference sequence). Trimming left V 2 bases short and J 9 bases short, with 14 bases between. The CDR3 consists of 14 residues. Written as DNA, the CDR3 is TGTGCCAGCAGTTTAGGCAGGAACTCCGGGCCCCAGCATTTT. Its protein product is CASSLGRNSGPQHF.

V and J are TRBV29-1 and TRBJ2-3; 7 bases map to TRBD2. The CDR3 extends over 14 amino acids. Trimming removed 3 bases from V and 0 bases from J; junction bases left unmatched: 3. Germline CDR1 is SQVTM and CDR2 is ANQGSEA. The CDR3 DNA reads TGCAGCGTTGACGCGGGGGTTAGCACAGATACGCAGTATTTT. Its protein product is CSVDAGVSTDTQYF.

This clone was counted between two and nine times. The chain combines TRBV15 with TRBJ1-3; D gene unclear. Germline V lookup: CDR1 LNHNV, CDR2 YYDKDF (reference sequence). Trimming took off 3 bases at V and 12 bases at J, with 15 bases between the two ends. The CDR3 is 13 residues long. CDR3 nucleotide sequence: TGTGCCACCAGCAGTCCCTGGGAGGAGGTCATATATTTT. The encoded protein is CATSSPWEEVIYF.

The rearrangement uses TRBV4-3 and TRBJ2-7; D call uncertain. CDR3 size: 14 residues. Trimming shortened V by 2 bases and J by 0 bases, and 8 bases separated the two germline ends. Per germline, CDR1 LGHNA and CDR2 YSLEER. CDR3 in amino acids: CASSQLASSYEQYF. In nucleotides, the CDR3 is TGCGCCAGCAGCCAACTCGCCAGCTCCTACGAGCAGTACTTC.

The chain couples TRBV4-2 to TRBJ2-2, with 12 bases aligning to TRBD2. The CDR3 loop spans 17 amino acids. The V gene end was trimmed by 0 bases and the J gene end by 5 bases; junction bases not matched to a gene: 4. Germline CDR1 is LGHNA and CDR2 is YNFKEQ. DNA of the CDR3: TGTGCCAGCAGCCAAGATACTAGCGGGGGGCGGACCGGGGAGCTGTTTTTT. It specifies CASSQDTSGGRTGELFF.

This clone showed up just a few times. V is TRBV25-1 and J is TRBJ2-4; D is uncertain. Germline V gene data show CDR1 as MGHDK and CDR2 as SYGVNS. V was trimmed by 3 bases and J by 1 base, leaving 10 bases between them. The CDR3 is 15 amino acids. In DNA, the CDR3 is TGTGCCAGCAGTGATCCCTTCGGGGCCAAAAACATTCAGTACTTC. As protein: CASSDPFGAKNIQYF.

The V and J genes are TRBV2 and TRBJ2-3, with D perhaps matching TRBD1 (5 bases). Per germline, CDR1 SNHLY and CDR2 FYNNEI. CDR3 length: 14 amino acids. Trimming shortened V by 8 bases and J by 3 bases, and 15 bases separated the two germline ends. CDR3 loop: CASFGPGSTDTQYF. The DNA of the CDR3 is TGTGCCAGCTTTGGGCCAGGGTCGACAGATACGCAGTATTTT.

This clone appeared a few times. The J gene is TRBJ2-7, the V gene TRBV5-1; TRBD2 agrees at 7 bases. This CDR3 has 15 residues. V shed 4 bases, J shed 3 bases, and the junction held 10 bases outside the gene matches. Germline V lookup: CDR1 SGHRS, CDR2 YFSETQ. This chain's CDR3 is CASSPAGWDYYEQYF. DNA of the CDR3: TGCGCCAGCAGCCCCGCCGGGTGGGACTACTACGAGCAGTACTTC.

This clone was picked up a small number of times. The V and J genes are TRBV30 and TRBJ2-5, with a possible D match to TRBD2 (5 bases). Trimming shortened V by 2 bases and J by 5 bases, and 12 bases separated the two germline ends. The CDR3 spans 13 residues. In germline, CDR1 is GTSNPN, CDR2 SVGIG (reference sequence). The CDR3 here is CAWSSGLWETQYF. The CDR3 nucleotides are TGTGCCTGGAGTTCGGGGTTGTGGGAGACCCAGTACTTC.

The rearrangement uses TRBV10-3 and TRBJ1-1; D might be TRBD1 (5 bases). V lost 10 bases and J 0 bases, leaving 12 bases between the germline ends. CDR3 length: 13 amino acids. From germline, CDR1 is ENHRY and CDR2 SYGVKD. The CDR3 is CASAGNMNTEAFF. CDR3 DNA: TGTGCCAGCGCAGGGAATATGAACACTGAAGCTTTCTTT.

The chain joins TRBV30 to TRBJ1-2, with D unclear. The ends were cut back, 4 bases at V and 0 bases at J, with 6 bases in the middle. CDR1 is GTSNPN and CDR2 is SVGIG in the germline V gene (reference sequence). The CDR3 loop spans 12 amino acids. The CDR3 loop is CAWTGANYGYTF. Here the CDR3 DNA reads TGTGCCTGGACAGGAGCTAACTATGGCTACACCTTC.